This TCR beta chain was identified in a study of CD8 T cells in ankylosing spondylitis. Whole-study findings and limits: Reportedly, significant enrichment of disease-linked clones occurred in matched ankylosing spondylitis synovial fluid.

The sample holds many counts of this clonotype. Its cognate antigen is unknown. Libraries for TCR beta were made by quantitative 5'-RACE with molecular barcodes. MiXCR, applied by TCRdb to the 5' RACE reads, yields one record per CDR3 protein. The repertoire includes around 160,000 distinct CDR3 sequences, about 9.9% of them detected once, and about 28% sits in the top ten. The germline V gene has CDR1 SGHAT and CDR2 FQNNGV. The CDR3 contains 16 residues. Trimming at V came to 5 bases and at J to 9 bases, leaving 12 bases not matched to a gene. The sequence was collected from a male donor with ankylosing spondylitis or in good health (not recorded which). Sequences were obtained from blood, either unsorted or a sorted T cell fraction (not recorded which). The chain carries TRBV11-2 and TRBJ2-1, with 11 bases that match TRBD2. CDR3 sequence (DNA): TGTGCCAGCAGCCAAGCCGGGACTAGCGGAGCGAGTGAGCAGTTCTTC. Amino acid sequence: CASSQAGTSGASEQFF. Full variable domain (rest looked up from reference TRBV11-2 and TRBJ2-1): EAGVAQSPRYKIIEKRQSVAFWCNPISGHATLYWYQQILGQGPKLLIQFQNNGVVDDSQLPKDRFSAERLKGVDSTLKIQPAKLEDSAVYLCASSQAGTSGASEQFFGPGTRLTVL.